This entry is about one TCR beta chain. The V gene's germline CDR1 is LNHDA and CDR2 SQIVND (reference sequence). The CDR3 sequence is 15 residues long. J lost 8 bases, V lost 4 bases, and 5 bases had no gene match. These data belong to a study of blood T cell repertoires in COVID-19. Whole-study context: The United States, Italy and Spain provided the acute and convalescent COVID-19 samples. PBMCs, B-cell-depleted T cells, or T cells provided the cDNA or gDNA that made up the material.

Original data processing: Scientists estimated how many nucleated cells there were by amplifying reference gene primers. Assay: immunoSEQ multiplex PCR; the TCRdb copy retains only in-frame clones and omits some. For V, J and clone size, that table is used; D and trimming come from the DNA. Here the sample spans 310,000 or so clones, roughly 88% being singletons. This TCR derives from a woman aged 50 to 60 with acute or convalescent COVID-19. Sequenced input: peripheral blood. The gene calls are TRBV19 and TRBJ2-1; 13 bases are a match to TRBD2. The DNA for the CDR3 is TGTGCCAGTAGTACACTAGCGGGAGGGATCGATGAGCAGTTCTTC. Its protein is CASSTLAGGIDEQFF.